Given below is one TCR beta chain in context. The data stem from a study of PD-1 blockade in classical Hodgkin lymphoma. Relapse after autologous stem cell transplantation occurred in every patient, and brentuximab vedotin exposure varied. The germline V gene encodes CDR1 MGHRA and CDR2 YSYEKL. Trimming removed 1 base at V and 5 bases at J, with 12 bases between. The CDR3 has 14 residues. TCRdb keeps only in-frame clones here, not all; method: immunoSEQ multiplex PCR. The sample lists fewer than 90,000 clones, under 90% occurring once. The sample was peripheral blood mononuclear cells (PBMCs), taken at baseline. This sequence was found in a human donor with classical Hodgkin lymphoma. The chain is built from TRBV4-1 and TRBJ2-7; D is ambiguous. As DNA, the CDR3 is TGCGCCAGCAGCCAAGGGTTGGGTCCGGACGAGCAGTACTTC. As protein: CASSQGLGPDEQYF.